The 23 T cell receptor beta chains reported below all come from one sample, sequenced in a study of blood T cell repertoires in COVID-19. Libraries were prepared by immunoSEQ multiplex PCR; TCRdb keeps only in-frame clonotypes and omits some of them. There are approximately 240,000 clones in the sample; about 86% occur only once, and approximately 2.8% lies in the top ten. Material for sequencing was PBMCs or T cells enriched from blood (not recorded which). The receptors originated from a woman aged 50 to 60 in a cohort exposed to, infected with or recovered from COVID-19 (not recorded which).

The genes are TRBV19 and TRBJ1-5, with 10 bases aligning to TRBD1. CDR1 and CDR2 (germline): LNHDA, SQIVND (reference sequence). The CDR3 spans 16 residues. The ends lost 4 bases at V and 5 bases at J; junction bases unmatched: 8. The CDR3 nucleotides read TGTGCCAGTAGTACCCAACCGGGACAGGGGTATCAGCCCCAGCATTTT. Residues: CASSTQPGQGYQPQHF.

The chain recombines TRBV27 with TRBJ1-5; TRBD1 agrees at 10 bases. The CDR3 is made up of 13 amino acids. J gave up 8 bases and V 5 bases, and 3 bases lay outside the gene matches. CDR1 and CDR2 (germline): MNHEY, SMNVEV (reference sequence). In DNA, the CDR3 is TGTGCCAGCAGTCGGACAGGGGGTGAGCCCCAGCATTTT. Its translation: CASSRTGGEPQHF.

The CDR3 loop reads CASSLGGLNNQPQHF. The CDR3 DNA is TGTGCCAGCAGCTTGGGGGGGCTAAACAATCAGCCCCAGCATTTT. The J gene is TRBJ1-5, the V gene TRBV5-5; TRBD1 is a possible D gene (6 bases). Looked up from germline, CDR1 is SGHKS and CDR2 is YYEKEE (reference sequence). The CDR3 is 15 residues long. V dropped 0 bases and J dropped 3 bases, with 10 bases sitting between them. The full variable domain, its missing parts supplied by reference TRBV5-5 and TRBJ1-5, is DAGVTQSPTHLIKTRGQQVTLRCSPISGHKSVSWYQQVLGQGPQFIFQYYEKEERGRGNFPDRFSARQFPNYSSELNVNALLLGDSALYLCASSLGGLNNQPQHFGDGTRLSIL.

V is TRBV9 and J is TRBJ1-2, with 9 bases aligning to TRBD1. The CDR3 is made up of 19 amino acids. CDR1 and CDR2 (germline): SGDLS, YYNGEE. The V segment lost 0 bases and the J segment 7 bases; nucleotides outside the gene matches: 19. The CDR3 spells CASSVGDTGTGSRYRGYTF. CDR3 bases: TGTGCCAGCAGCGTAGGTGATACCGGGACAGGGAGCCGCTATCGTGGCTACACCTTC.

The rearrangement uses TRBV7-2 and TRBJ1-2; 7 bases fit TRBD1. CDR3 length: 16 amino acids. Germline-derived CDR1 and CDR2 are SGHTA and FQGNSA. J lost 5 bases, V lost 4 bases, and 13 bases had no gene match. The CDR3 region is CASSSISGGLLYGYTF. Here the CDR3 DNA reads TGTGCCAGCAGCTCAATATCAGGGGGACTCCTTTATGGCTACACCTTC.

The chain recombines TRBV5-4 with TRBJ2-2; 7 bases match TRBD1. The V and J ends lost 4 bases and 2 bases, in that order; junction bases with no gene match: 5. The germline gives CDR1 SGHNT, CDR2 YYREEE (reference sequence). CDR3 length: 15 amino acids. The CDR3 region is CASSPGQVNTGELFF. As DNA, the CDR3 is TGTGCCAGCAGCCCTGGACAGGTCAACACCGGGGAGCTGTTTTTT.

The J gene is TRBJ2-3, the V gene TRBV9; 9 nucleotides line up with TRBD1. Looked up from germline, CDR1 is SGDLS and CDR2 is YYNGEE. There are 16 residues in the CDR3. The ends lost 3 bases at V and 1 base at J; junction bases unmatched: 6. The CDR3 loop reads CASSALQGAGTDTQYF. CDR3 coding DNA: TGTGCCAGCAGCGCCTTACAGGGGGCCGGCACAGATACGCAGTATTTT. Full variable domain (rest looked up from reference TRBV9 and TRBJ2-3): DSGVTQTPKHLITATGQRVTLRCSPRSGDLSVYWYQQSLDQGLQFLIQYYNGEERAKGNILERFSAQQFPDLHSELNLSSLELGDSALYFCASSALQGAGTDTQYFGPGTRLTVL.

This clone was detected a few times. V gene TRBV5-1 combines with J gene TRBJ2-7, with 9 bases lining up with TRBD2. CDR1 and CDR2 (germline): SGHRS, YFSETQ. Trimming at V came to 4 bases and at J to 4 bases, leaving 12 bases not matched to a gene. The CDR3 is 16 amino acids. CDR3 residues: CASSPPGLASAYEQYF. The CDR3 region has the DNA TGCGCCAGCAGCCCGCCGGGACTAGCTTCTGCGTACGAGCAGTACTTC.

V usage is TRBV5-5 and J usage is TRBJ1-3; D uncertain. Per germline, CDR1 SGHKS and CDR2 YYEKEE (reference sequence). The CDR3 loop spans 13 amino acids. V was trimmed by 0 bases and J by 4 bases, leaving 5 bases between them. CDR3 region: CASSLVLGNTIYF. The CDR3 nucleotides are TGTGCCAGCAGCTTGGTCCTGGGAAACACCATATATTTT.

The chain combines TRBV5-5 with TRBJ1-4; D gene unclear. V lost 4 bases and J 10 bases, leaving 14 bases between the germline ends. The germline gives CDR1 SGHKS, CDR2 YYEKEE (reference sequence). CDR3 length equals 13 residues. CDR3 region: CASSPEHIGKLFF. As DNA, the CDR3 is TGTGCCAGCAGCCCCGAACATATTGGAAAACTGTTTTTT.

This sequence joins TRBV2 and TRBJ2-1; 13 bases match TRBD2. Trimming took 6 bases from V and 2 from J; bases not matched to a gene: 4. The CDR3 covers 16 residues. Germline values: CDR1 SNHLY, CDR2 FYNNEI. In DNA, the CDR3 is TGTGCCAGCAGGCCGACTAGCGGGGGGACCTACAATGAGCAGTTCTTC. Encoded protein: CASRPTSGGTYNEQFF.

This chain links TRBV5-6 with TRBJ1-4, with TRBD1 matching 10 bases. J gave up 0 bases and V 4 bases, and 3 bases lay outside the gene matches. Per the germline V gene, CDR1 is SGHDT and CDR2 is YYEEEE. The CDR3 is 16 residues long. As DNA, the CDR3 is TGTGCCAGCAGCATCGGACAGGGGGCAACTAATGAAAAACTGTTTTTT. Amino acids: CASSIGQGATNEKLFF.

This clone has just one count. The CDR3 nucleotides are TGTGCCAGCAGGAACTACAGGGCCTCGAACACCGGGGAGCTGTTTTTT. Translated: CASRNYRASNTGELFF. The chain uses TRBV7-9 and TRBJ2-2; a possible D gene is TRBD1 (6 bases). Germline assignment: CDR1 SEHNR and CDR2 FQNEAQ (reference sequence). The V end was cut by 6 bases, the J end by 0 bases, with 14 bases between. The CDR3 extends over 16 amino acids.

The rearrangement uses TRBV28 and TRBJ1-5; TRBD1 matches 7 bases. CDR1 MDHEN and CDR2 SYDVKM come from the germline V gene. This CDR3 comprises 13 residues. V trimming: 6 bases; J trimming: 5 bases; junction bases outside the gene matches: 4. Here the CDR3 DNA reads TGTGCCAGCAGCGTCGGGACAGATCAGCCCCAGCATTTT. Amino acids: CASSVGTDQPQHF.

This chain connects TRBV7-6 to TRBJ2-3; 9 bases map to TRBD2. The CDR3 runs 16 residues. J was trimmed by 4 bases and V by 2 bases; bases with no gene match: 7. Germline CDR1 SGHVS, CDR2 FNYEAQ. The chain's CDR3 is CASSLLAGGLSDTQYF. The CDR3 DNA sequence: TGTGCCAGCAGCTTATTGGCGGGGGGGCTCTCAGATACGCAGTATTTT.

This clone occurred a few times. Sequence at one end of the junction differs from germline and may be a read error. The chain joins TRBV7-7 to TRBJ2-5, with D perhaps matching TRBD2 (5 bases). The length of the CDR3 is 16 residues. Germline V gene lookup returns CDR1 SSHAT and CDR2 FNYEAQ (reference sequence). The CDR3 loop is CASSDEGQARGETQYF. The DNA for the CDR3 is TGTGCTAGCAGCGACGAGGGCCAGGCGCGAGGGGAGACCCAGTACTTC.

CDR3 sequence (DNA): TGTGCCAGTAGTACGGGACAGGGTAACAATCAGCCCCAGCATTTT. Its translation is CASSTGQGNNQPQHF. This chain uses TRBV19 with TRBJ1-5; TRBD1 aligns across 9 bases. The CDR3 sequence is 15 residues long. V gave up 4 bases and J gave up 3 bases; unmatched junction bases: 4. Germline V lookup: CDR1 LNHDA, CDR2 SQIVND (reference sequence).

The CDR3 coding sequence is TGTGCCAGTAGGGTCACAGGGGGGGTTGGCAATCAGCCCCAGCATTTT. Its translation: CASRVTGGVGNQPQHF. This chain joins TRBV19 and TRBJ1-5; TRBD1 matches at 8 bases. The CDR3 is 16 amino acids. Germline CDR1 is LNHDA and CDR2 is SQIVND (reference sequence). V lost 6 bases and J lost 2; bases outside the gene matches: 9.

The chain has TRBV7-2 and TRBJ1-5; 9 nucleotides align to TRBD1. J gave up 7 bases and V 2 bases, and 6 bases lay outside the gene matches. CDR3 length: 15 amino acids. Germline loops: CDR1 SGHTA, CDR2 FQGNSA. The CDR3 loop reads CASSLFGTGSQPQHF. DNA for the CDR3: TGTGCCAGCAGCTTATTCGGGACAGGGAGCCAGCCCCAGCATTTT.

The chain uses TRBV24-1 and TRBJ1-3; perhaps TRBD1 as D (6 bases). In germline, CDR1 is KGHDR, CDR2 SFDVKD. CDR3 length equals 17 residues. With 7 bases removed from V and 0 bases from J, the gap between germline ends came to 18 bases. The CDR3 protein is CATSGVRGATSGNTIYF. CDR3 bases: TGTGCCACCAGCGGTGTTCGGGGGGCCACCTCTGGAAACACCATATATTTT.

This clone has a handful of counts. CDR3 sequence (DNA): TGCGCCAGCAGCCAAGAAAGGGGCAGGGGATTTGGAAACACCATATATTTT. This codes for CASSQERGRGFGNTIYF. This rearrangement joins TRBV4-3 to TRBJ1-3; weak D call: TRBD1 (6 bases). Germline assignment: CDR1 LGHNA and CDR2 YSLEER. This CDR3 is built from 17 residues. Trimming cost V 0 bases and J 3 bases, with 15 bases left between them.

The chain has TRBV7-3 and TRBJ2-7; 9 bases map to TRBD2. Trimming took 10 bases from V and 7 from J; bases not matched to a gene: 17. The germline gives CDR1 SGHTA, CDR2 FQGTGA. CDR3 length: 15 residues. CDR3 coding DNA: TGTGCCATCCCCACCCCCCTAGCGGGAACTTGGGAGCAGTACTTC. This translates into CAIPTPLAGTWEQYF.

This clone turned up a few times. This chain connects TRBV6-2 or TRBV6-3 to TRBJ2-3; D uncertain. The CDR3 runs to 15 residues. The ends were cut back, 0 bases at V and 2 bases at J, with 9 bases in the middle. The germline CDR1 and CDR2 sequences are MNHEY and SVGEGT. The CDR3 region has the DNA TGTGCCAGCAGTTACTCGATGCAGGTCACAGATACGCAGTATTTT. Amino acid sequence: CASSYSMQVTDTQYF.